These 30 T cell receptor beta chains were all obtained from the same sample, sequenced in a study of T cell responses to AZD1222 COVID-19 vaccine. Sequenced by immunoSEQ multiplex PCR; TCRdb stores in-frame clones only, minus some. Among some 150,000 clones listed, under 95% were seen once. The input for sequencing was peripheral blood, taken on day 0 of AZD1222 vaccination. The receptors originated from an adult in good health.

This rearrangement joins TRBV28 to TRBJ2-7; possible D gene TRBD2, 6 bases. The germline gives CDR1 MDHEN, CDR2 SYDVKM. Trimming stripped 6 bases from V and 2 bases from J, with 32 bases between. CDR3 length equals 20 residues. CDR3: CASSHEGARDPGGSPYEQYF. In DNA form, the CDR3 reads TGTGCCAGCAGCCATGAAGGGGCCCGGGACCCCGGGGGATCCCCCTACGAGCAGTACTTC.

The chain combines TRBV4-1 with TRBJ1-1, with 8 bases that match TRBD1. CDR3 length: 14 amino acids. Germline V lookup: CDR1 MGHRA, CDR2 YSYEKL. With 4 bases clipped from V and 11 bases from J, the junction kept 12 bases outside the gene matches. The CDR3 protein is CASSPGTGGKMAFF. The CDR3 nucleotides are TGCGCCAGCAGCCCAGGGACAGGCGGAAAGATGGCTTTCTTT.

The chain links TRBV2 to TRBJ1-2, with 9 bases fitting TRBD1. There are 15 residues in the CDR3. V dropped 4 bases and J dropped 0; count of bases not matched to a gene: 3. The V gene's germline CDR1 is SNHLY and CDR2 FYNNEI. CDR3 residues: CASSGGQGPNYGYTF. CDR3 nucleotides: TGTGCCAGCAGTGGCGGACAGGGGCCTAACTATGGCTACACCTTC.

This chain joins TRBV20-1 and TRBJ2-3, with TRBD2 as a possible D gene (7 bases). Trimming left V 3 bases short and J 2 bases short, with 15 bases between. The germline V gene has CDR1 DFQATT and CDR2 SNEGSKA (reference sequence). CDR3 length: 15 residues. The DNA of the CDR3 is TGCAGTGCTAGTAGGGGGGGTGCGGCCACAGATACGCAGTATTTT. This codes for CSASRGGAATDTQYF.

The chain employs TRBV6-5 and TRBJ2-5; unclear D gene. This CDR3 spans 14 amino acids. Germline lookup yields CDR1 MNHEY and CDR2 SVGAGI. Trimming took 2 bases from V and 3 from J, leaving 10 bases between them. CDR3 DNA sequence: TGTGCCAGCAGTTACATGACGGCGAAAGAGACCCAGTACTTC. Its translation: CASSYMTAKETQYF.

This chain joins TRBV6-5 and TRBJ2-7, with 9 bases aligning to TRBD1. CDR1 and CDR2 from the germline V gene are MNHEY and SVGAGI. V shed 5 bases and J 6 bases; nucleotides not matched to a gene: 8. The CDR3 length is 14 residues. Here the CDR3 reads CASSPGGQGGEQYF. The CDR3, as DNA: TGTGCCAGCAGTCCTGGGGGACAGGGAGGCGAGCAGTACTTC.

This chain joins TRBV6-5 and TRBJ1-6; 8 bases map to TRBD1. The CDR3 contains 15 residues. The germline V gene has CDR1 MNHEY and CDR2 SVGAGI. V trimming: 6 bases; J trimming: 10 bases; junction bases outside the gene matches: 11. CDR3 DNA: TGTGCCAGCAGCCCCGTTGGACAGGGAGCCTCACCCCTCCACTTT. It encodes CASSPVGQGASPLHF.

The rearrangement links TRBV2 to TRBJ2-1; possibly TRBD1 for D (5 bases). Germline CDR1 and CDR2: SNHLY and FYNNEI. V was shortened by 4 bases and J by 0 bases, with 10 bases between the two germline ends. This CDR3 contains 15 residues. The CDR3 DNA reads as TGTGCCAGCAGTGGTAGGGGCAACTCCTACAATGAGCAGTTCTTC. Translating gives CASSGRGNSYNEQFF.

This chain connects TRBV20-1 to TRBJ1-1; TRBD1 matches at 7 bases. This CDR3 is built from 14 residues. CDR1 is DFQATT and CDR2 is SNEGSKA in the germline V gene (reference sequence). The trim removed 3 bases at V and 2 bases at J, leaving 6 bases unmatched. CDR3 protein: CSASSRTGNTEAFF. As DNA, the CDR3 is TGCAGTGCTAGTTCCCGGACAGGCAACACTGAAGCTTTCTTT.

The rearrangement links TRBV10-2 to TRBJ2-1; 14 nucleotides agree with TRBD2. The CDR3 is 14 amino acids. V lost 4 bases, J lost 7 bases, and 0 bases stayed unmatched. Germline values: CDR1 WSHSY, CDR2 SAAADI. CDR3 nucleotides: TGCGCCAGCAGTGGGACTAGCGGGAGGAATGAGCAGTTCTTC. Residues: CASSGTSGRNEQFF.

The rearrangement joins TRBV9 to TRBJ1-1; 7 bases are shared with TRBD1. The ends lost 4 bases at V and 1 base at J; junction bases unmatched: 7. This CDR3 has 15 amino acids. Germline CDR1 reads SGDLS; CDR2 reads YYNGEE. The CDR3, as DNA: TGTGCCAGCAGCTCCGGACAGGCGCCGAACACTGAAGCTTTCTTT. The encoded protein is CASSSGQAPNTEAFF.

V and J are TRBV27 and TRBJ2-6; TRBD1 aligns across 8 bases. The junction had 1 base not matched to a gene; V was cut back by 2 bases and J by 4 bases. The CDR3 runs to 15 residues. Germline V CDR1 and CDR2: MNHEY, SMNVEV (reference sequence). The CDR3 region is CASSLQGAGANVLTF. In DNA form, the CDR3 reads TGTGCCAGCAGTTTACAGGGGGCAGGGGCCAACGTCCTGACTTTC. Combining the CDR3 with reference TRBV27 and TRBJ2-6 gives the whole variable domain EAQVTQNPRYLITVTGKKLTVTCSQNMNHEYMSWYRQDPGLGLRQIYYSMNVEVTDKGDVPEGYKVSRKEKRNFPLILESPSPNQTSLYFCASSLQGAGANVLTFGAGSRLTVL.

The chain is built from TRBV7-8 and TRBJ2-1; 8 bases match TRBD2. Germline V CDR1 and CDR2: SGHVS, FQNEAQ. The CDR3 is 15 amino acids. Germline trimming cut 2 bases from V and 6 bases from J; bases unmatched to any gene: 6. The CDR3 reads CASSLSGGRINEQFF. As DNA, the CDR3 is TGTGCCAGCAGCTTATCGGGGGGGCGGATCAATGAGCAGTTCTTC. Looking up the rest from reference TRBV7-8 and TRBJ2-1 gives the full variable domain: GAGVSQSPRYKVAKRGQDVALRCDPISGHVSLFWYQQALGQGPEFLTYFQNEAQLDKSGLPSDRFFAERPEGSVSTLKIQRTQQEDSAVYLCASSLSGGRINEQFFGPGTRLTVL.

Concerning this clone: Relative to the germline gene, one junction end is altered; a read error may explain this. The chain joins TRBV15 to TRBJ2-7; TRBD2 agrees at 13 bases. Germline V gene sequence: CDR1 LNHNV, CDR2 YYDKDF (reference sequence). The CDR3 consists of 14 residues. This chain's CDR3 is CATTKPGLAGQRDF. As DNA, the CDR3 is TGTGCCACCACCAAACCGGGACTAGCGGGGCAGCGCGACTTC.

V gene TRBV10-3 combines with J gene TRBJ2-7; D gene ambiguous. The germline V gene encodes CDR1 ENHRY and CDR2 SYGVKD. V lost 0 bases and J lost 7, with 16 bases in between. This CDR3 is built from 15 residues. This chain's CDR3 is CAISESGLRTEEQYF. The CDR3 coding sequence is TGTGCCATCAGTGAGTCGGGGTTACGGACGGAGGAGCAGTACTTC.

This chain links TRBV19 with TRBJ2-3, with D tentatively TRBD2 (5 bases). CDR3 size: 16 residues. The germline V gene encodes CDR1 LNHDA and CDR2 SQIVND (reference sequence). The V end lost 4 bases, the J end lost 4 bases, and 18 bases lay between the germline ends. The DNA of the CDR3 is TGTGCCAGTAGTAACGGCCTAGCCCGGGCCCCAGATACGCAGTATTTT. This codes for CASSNGLARAPDTQYF.

The CDR3 coding sequence is TGTGCCAGCGGCCCACGGGGGGGACTAGCCGGTGAGCAGTTCTTC. Translating gives CASGPRGGLAGEQFF. The rearrangement uses TRBV7-8 and TRBJ2-1; 9 bases match TRBD2. CDR3 length: 15 amino acids. Unmatched junction bases numbered 14, after V lost 8 bases and J lost 9 bases. Germline assignment: CDR1 SGHVS and CDR2 FQNEAQ.

V gene TRBV3-1 (or the pseudogene TRBV3-2) combines with J gene TRBJ1-5; D is ambiguous. The CDR3 is 14 residues long. Germline V lookup: CDR1 LGHDT, CDR2 YNNKEL (reference sequence). With 1 base removed from V and 4 bases from J, the gap between germline ends came to 8 bases. The chain's CDR3 is CASSQALGNQPQHF. The CDR3 DNA sequence: TGTGCCAGCAGCCAAGCCCTAGGGAATCAGCCCCAGCATTTT.

This chain joins TRBV2 and TRBJ1-1; D might be TRBD1 (6 bases). This CDR3 contains 13 residues. Germline lookup yields CDR1 SNHLY and CDR2 FYNNEI. V lost 8 bases and J lost 5, with 15 bases in between. For the CDR3, the DNA is TGTGCCAGCTATGGGGGGCGTAGGACTGAAGCTTTCTTT. Its translation is CASYGGRRTEAFF.

The chain links TRBV5-4 to TRBJ2-2, with 11 bases lining up with TRBD2. V lost 0 bases and J lost 1; bases outside the gene matches: 5. The CDR3 has 18 amino acids. Germline loops: CDR1 SGHNT, CDR2 YYREEE (reference sequence). The CDR3 region is CASSLVLLAGENTGELFF. CDR3 in DNA: TGTGCCAGCAGCTTGGTTCTACTAGCGGGGGAGAACACCGGGGAGCTGTTTTTT.

This rearrangement joins TRBV19 to TRBJ1-2; TRBD1 matches 7 bases. The V segment lost 3 bases and the J segment 8 bases; nucleotides outside the gene matches: 3. Germline V lookup: CDR1 LNHDA, CDR2 SQIVND (reference sequence). The CDR3 totals 12 residues. The CDR3 is CASSIIGGGYTF. Here the CDR3 DNA reads TGTGCCAGTAGTATCATAGGGGGCGGCTACACCTTC.

V and J are TRBV18 and TRBJ2-7; 7 nucleotides match TRBD1. CDR1 KGHSH and CDR2 LQKENI come from the germline V gene. The V segment lost 5 bases and the J segment 0 bases; nucleotides outside the gene matches: 13. The CDR3 has 17 amino acids. In nucleotides, the CDR3 is TGTGCCAGCTCATCCTACGGATACGGGACAGCCTCCTACGAGCAGTACTTC. It is translated as CASSSYGYGTASYEQYF.

The CDR3 DNA is TGTGCCAGCAGTGACTCCCCGAGGGATAGACCGCGGAAAGAGACCCAGTACTTC. Translating gives CASSDSPRDRPRKETQYF. The chain employs TRBV6-4 and TRBJ2-5, with a possible D match to TRBD2 (5 bases). This CDR3 contains 18 residues. V shed 0 bases and J shed 3 bases, with 20 bases lying between them. The germline V gene encodes CDR1 MRHNA and CDR2 SNTAGT.

The V call is TRBV2, the J call TRBJ2-7; the match to TRBD1 covers 7 bases. The CDR3 is made up of 14 amino acids. Trimming at V came to 3 bases and at J to 4 bases, leaving 6 bases not matched to a gene. Germline values: CDR1 SNHLY, CDR2 FYNNEI. CDR3 in amino acids: CASSEGQLNYEQYF. The CDR3 nucleotides read TGTGCCAGCAGTGAGGGACAGCTAAATTACGAGCAGTACTTC.

This clone was counted once. The V and J genes are TRBV6-2 or TRBV6-3 and TRBJ1-4, with TRBD1 matching 8 bases. Germline loops: CDR1 MNHEY, CDR2 SVGEGT. J gave up 3 bases and V 8 bases, and 5 bases lay outside the gene matches. The CDR3 is 14 residues long. The CDR3 DNA reads as TGTGCCAGCGGCCCGACAGGGGCTAATGAAAAACTGTTTTTT. Protein sequence: CASGPTGANEKLFF.

The chain combines TRBV6-2 or TRBV6-3 with TRBJ2-3; 7 positions match TRBD2. Germline lookup yields CDR1 MNHEY and CDR2 SVGEGT. V trimming: 8 bases; J trimming: 1 base; junction bases outside the gene matches: 15. This CDR3 has 17 amino acids. CDR3: CASRLIGGGPRTDTQYF. CDR3 DNA: TGTGCCAGCCGCCTGATAGGCGGGGGACCCCGCACAGATACGCAGTATTTT.

The chain recombines TRBV4-2 with TRBJ2-2; D possibly matches TRBD1 or TRBD2 (5 bases each). V lost 3 bases to trimming and J lost 0 bases, with 11 bases between them. This CDR3 has 16 amino acids. Germline V gene lookup returns CDR1 LGHNA and CDR2 YNFKEQ. This CDR3 reads CASSQGTDSNTGELFF. CDR3 bases: TGTGCCAGCAGCCAGGGGACCGACTCGAACACCGGGGAGCTGTTTTTT.

This chain joins TRBV9 and TRBJ2-5; 9 nucleotides match TRBD2. Trimming cost V 0 bases and J 4 bases; bases outside gene matches: 1. The CDR3 runs to 14 residues. CDR1 is SGDLS, CDR2 YYNGEE, per germline. The CDR3 bases are TGTGCCAGCAGCGTAGGGACTAGCGCAGAGACCCAGTACTTC. Translation: CASSVGTSAETQYF.

Here the CDR3 DNA reads TGTGCCAGCAGCTTTTTGGAGGACACTGAAGCTTTCTTT. As protein: CASSFLEDTEAFF. The genes are TRBV5-5 and TRBJ1-1, with unresolved D. Germline V lookup: CDR1 SGHKS, CDR2 YYEKEE (reference sequence). This CDR3 comprises 13 residues. With 2 bases removed from V and 3 bases from J, the gap between germline ends came to 8 bases.

This clone was found once. The V call is TRBV5-1, the J call TRBJ2-7, with 7 bases aligning to TRBD2. V lost 1 base to trimming and J lost 0 bases; unmatched junction nucleotides: 1. The CDR3 is made up of 14 amino acids. Germline V gene lookup returns CDR1 SGHRS and CDR2 YFSETQ. The CDR3 bases are TGCGCCAGCAGCTTGTCTAGCGGCTCCTACGAGCAGTACTTC. Its translation: CASSLSSGSYEQYF.